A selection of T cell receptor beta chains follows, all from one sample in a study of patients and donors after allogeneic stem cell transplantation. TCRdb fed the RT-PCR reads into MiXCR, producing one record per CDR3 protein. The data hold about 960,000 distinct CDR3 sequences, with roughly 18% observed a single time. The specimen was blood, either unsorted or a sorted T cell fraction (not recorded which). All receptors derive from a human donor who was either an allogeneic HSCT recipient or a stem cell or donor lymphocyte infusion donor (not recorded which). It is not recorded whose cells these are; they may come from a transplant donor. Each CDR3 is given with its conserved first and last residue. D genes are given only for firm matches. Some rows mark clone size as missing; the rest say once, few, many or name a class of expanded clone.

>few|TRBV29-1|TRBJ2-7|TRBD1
CSGQQGYEQYF
TGCAGCGGGCAACAGGGGTACGAGCAGTACTTC
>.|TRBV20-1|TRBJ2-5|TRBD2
CSATSGRATVETQYF
TGCAGTGCCACTAGCGGGAGGGCCACGGTAGAGACCCAGTACTTC
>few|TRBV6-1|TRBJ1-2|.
CASSEAAGRGAGYTF
TGTGCCAGCAGTGAAGCGGCAGGGAGAGGTGCTGGCTACACCTTC
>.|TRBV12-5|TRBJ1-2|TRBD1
CASGVTGLGYTF
TGTGCTAGTGGTGTGACAGGGCTTGGCTACACCTTC
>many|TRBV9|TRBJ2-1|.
CASSVGGASYNEQFF
TGTGCCAGCAGCGTAGGGGGGGCCTCCTACAATGAGCAGTTCTTC
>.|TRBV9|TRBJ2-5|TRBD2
CASSVTSGKVETQYF
TGTGCCAGCAGCGTTACTAGCGGGAAGGTGGAGACCCAGTACTTC
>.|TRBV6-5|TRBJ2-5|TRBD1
CASSYKGQGGTQYF
TGTGCCAGCAGTTATAAGGGACAGGGAGGAACCCAGTACTTC
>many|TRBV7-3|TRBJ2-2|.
CASSLLRNTGELFF
TGTGCCAGCAGCCTCCTCAGGAACACCGGGGAGCTGTTTTTT
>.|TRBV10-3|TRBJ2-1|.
CASYSVGEQFF
TGTGCCAGTTACTCGGTAGGGGAGCAGTTCTTC
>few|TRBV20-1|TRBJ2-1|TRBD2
CSAIPAGLGYNEQFF
TGCAGTGCCATCCCCGCGGGACTAGGCTACAATGAGCAGTTCTTC
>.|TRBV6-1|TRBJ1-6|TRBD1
CASSIRGQGYNSPLHF
TGTGCCAGCAGCATCAGGGGGCAGGGGTATAATTCACCCCTCCACTTT
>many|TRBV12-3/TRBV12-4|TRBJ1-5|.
CASSRVRGGNQPQHF
TGTGCCAGCAGTCGCGTGCGGGGGGGCAATCAGCCCCAGCATTTT
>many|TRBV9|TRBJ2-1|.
CASSTGTTTYNEQFF
TGTGCCAGCAGCACCGGGACAACAACTTACAATGAGCAGTTCTTC
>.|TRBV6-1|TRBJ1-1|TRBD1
CASSNIGTGDTEAFF
TGTGCCAGCAGTAACATCGGGACAGGGGACACTGAAGCTTTCTTT
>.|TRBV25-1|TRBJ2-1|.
CASSDLAGIAMYNEQFF
TGTGCCAGCAGCGACCTAGCCGGGATTGCCATGTACAATGAGCAGTTCTTC
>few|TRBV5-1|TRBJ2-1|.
CASSLAEPANEQFF
TGCGCCAGCAGCTTGGCTGAGCCCGCGAATGAGCAGTTCTTC
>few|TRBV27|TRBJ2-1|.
CASSWFSYNEQFF
TGTGCCAGCAGTTGGTTCTCCTACAATGAGCAGTTCTTC
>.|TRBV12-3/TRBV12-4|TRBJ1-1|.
CASSLVGGKAFF
TGTGCCAGCAGTTTAGTGGGGGGGAAAGCTTTCTTT
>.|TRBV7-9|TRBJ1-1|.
CASRPMNTEAFF
TGTGCCAGCCGCCCGATGAACACTGAAGCTTTCTTT
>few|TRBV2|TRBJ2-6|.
CASYGPGTTEESGANVLTF
TGTGCCAGTTATGGGCCTGGAACGACCGAGGAGTCTGGGGCCAACGTCCTGACTTTC
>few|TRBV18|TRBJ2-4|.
CASSPMELAKNIQYF
TGTGCCAGCTCACCAATGGAGCTCGCCAAAAACATTCAGTACTTC
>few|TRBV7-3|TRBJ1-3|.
CASSQGGLTGNTIYF
TGTGCCAGCAGCCAAGGGGGTTTAACTGGAAACACCATATATTTT
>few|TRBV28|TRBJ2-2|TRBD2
CASSFRTSGTNTGELFF
TGTGCCAGCAGTTTCAGGACTAGCGGGACGAACACCGGGGAGCTGTTTTTT
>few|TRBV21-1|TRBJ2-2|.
CASITNTGELFF
TGTGCCAGCATAACGAACACCGGGGAGCTGTTTTTT
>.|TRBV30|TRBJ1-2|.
CAWNPPRGRSNYGYTF
TGTGCCTGGAACCCCCCACGCGGACGGTCTAACTATGGCTACACCTTC
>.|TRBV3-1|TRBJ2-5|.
CASSQDFLDQETQYF
TGTGCCAGCAGCCAAGATTTCCTAGACCAAGAGACCCAGTACTTC
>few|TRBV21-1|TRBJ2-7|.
CASSKAGQRTPYEQYF
TGTGCCAGCAGCAAAGCCGGCCAGCGGACTCCCTACGAGCAGTACTTC
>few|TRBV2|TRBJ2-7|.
CASRERAGAYEQYF
TGTGCCAGCCGGGAACGGGCAGGGGCTTACGAGCAGTACTTC
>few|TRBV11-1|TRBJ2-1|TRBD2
CASSLAGWGGTSGSGSYNEQFF
TGTGCCAGCAGCTTAGCGGGCTGGGGCGGGACTAGCGGGTCGGGTTCCTACAATGAGCAGTTCTTC
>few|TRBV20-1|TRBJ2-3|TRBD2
CSARGTNTDTQYF
TGCAGTGCTAGGGGGACTAACACAGATACGCAGTATTTT
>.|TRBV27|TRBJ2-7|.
CASSFIEGAEQYF
TGTGCCAGCAGTTTCATTGAGGGCGCCGAGCAGTACTTC
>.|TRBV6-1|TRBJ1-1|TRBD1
CASSGRDRGKLKSEAFF
TGTGCCAGCAGTGGCCGGGACAGGGGCAAGTTGAAGAGTGAAGCTTTCTTT
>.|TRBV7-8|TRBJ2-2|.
CASSSSWRANRNTGELFF
TGTGCCAGCAGCTCATCTTGGCGAGCGAATAGGAACACCGGGGAGCTGTTTTTT
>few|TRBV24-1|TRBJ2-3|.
CATSRDTYTDTQYF
TGTGCCACCAGTCGGGACACTTACACAGATACGCAGTATTTT
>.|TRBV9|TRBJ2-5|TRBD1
CASSAHTGGLETQYF
TGTGCCAGCAGCGCCCACACAGGGGGCTTAGAGACCCAGTACTTC
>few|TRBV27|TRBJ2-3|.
CASSLRGPSGESTDTQYF
TGTGCCAGCAGTTTAAGGGGGCCGAGCGGGGAGAGCACAGATACGCAGTATTTT
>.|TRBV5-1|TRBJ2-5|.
CASSFAGAQETQYF
TGCGCCAGCAGCTTCGCAGGGGCGCAAGAGACCCAGTACTTC
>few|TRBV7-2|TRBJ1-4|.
CASSLTDEKLFF
TGTGCCAGCAGCTTAACGGATGAAAAACTGTTTTTT
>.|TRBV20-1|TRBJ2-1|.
CSARDRRVQGNEQFF
TGCAGTGCTAGAGATCGGAGGGTTCAGGGCAATGAGCAGTTCTTC
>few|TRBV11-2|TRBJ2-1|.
CASRPVRRERYNEQFF
TGTGCCAGCAGACCAGTTAGGAGGGAAAGATACAATGAGCAGTTCTTC
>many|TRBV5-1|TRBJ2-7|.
CASSLGGSEQYF
TGCGCCAGCAGCTTAGGAGGGAGCGAGCAGTACTTC
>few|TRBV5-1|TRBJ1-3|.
CASSLARGTGNTIYF
TGCGCCAGCAGCTTGGCGAGGGGAACAGGAAACACCATATATTTT
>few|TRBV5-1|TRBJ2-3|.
CASSLTQVTDTQYF
TGCGCCAGCAGCTTGACGCAGGTCACAGATACGCAGTATTTT
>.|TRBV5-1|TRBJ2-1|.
CASSLDRASTLGQFF
TGCGCCAGCAGCTTGGACCGGGCCTCGACGTTAGGGCAGTTCTTC
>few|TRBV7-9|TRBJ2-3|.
CALQGGGTDTQYF
TGTGCCTTACAGGGCGGTGGAACAGATACGCAGTATTTT
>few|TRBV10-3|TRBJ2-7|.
CAISESIRGPYEQYF
TGTGCCATCAGTGAGTCGATCCGGGGCCCCTACGAGCAGTACTTC
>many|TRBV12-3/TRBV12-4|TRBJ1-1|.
CASTLTVGTEAFF
TGTGCCAGCACCCTTACTGTCGGCACTGAAGCTTTCTTT
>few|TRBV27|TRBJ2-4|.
CASSLGDSSGIQYF
TGTGCCAGCAGTTTGGGGGACAGTAGCGGCATTCAGTACTTC
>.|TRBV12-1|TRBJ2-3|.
CASTPSLAGATDTQYF
TGTGCCAGCACCCCGTCACTAGCGGGAGCCACAGATACGCAGTATTTT
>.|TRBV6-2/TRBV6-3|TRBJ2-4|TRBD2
CASSKMKTSGALAKNIQYF
TGTGCCAGCAGTAAAATGAAGACTAGCGGGGCACTAGCCAAAAACATTCAGTACTTC
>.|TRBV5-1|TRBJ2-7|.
CASSLVDPLEQYF
TGCGCCAGCAGCTTGGTGGACCCTCTCGAGCAGTACTTC
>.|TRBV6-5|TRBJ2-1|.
CASSSQFGLFPNEQFF
TGTGCCAGCAGTTCTCAATTCGGATTGTTCCCCAATGAGCAGTTCTTC
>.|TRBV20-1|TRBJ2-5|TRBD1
CSACRTGGETQYF
TGCAGTGCTTGCAGGACAGGCGGAGAGACCCAGTACTTC
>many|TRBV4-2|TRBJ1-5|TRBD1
CASSQDLDRGNQPQHF
TGTGCCAGCAGCCAAGATTTGGACAGGGGCAATCAGCCCCAGCATTTT
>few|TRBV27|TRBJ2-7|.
CASSYFEQYF
TGTGCCAGCAGTTACTTCGAGCAGTACTTC